Listed below are T cell receptor beta chains from one sample, sequenced in a study of CD8+ T cells in alopecia areata. TCRdb's table, derived via immunoSEQ multiplex PCR, lists solely in-frame clones and lacks some. Of 200,000 to 250,000 clones in the sample, approximately 38% were seen once. Here the sequenced sample was CD4+ T cells sorted from blood, taken at roughly week 30, from a patient treated with tofacitinib. These receptors all come from a human donor with alopecia areata. Both conserved end residues are part of each CDR3. The order of the fields is J gene, V gene, CDR3 protein.

J gene: TRBJ2-7
V gene: TRBV5-6
CDR3 protein: CASSLPGTELYEQYF

J gene: TRBJ2-7
V gene: TRBV4-1
CDR3 protein: CASSQGPAGGTYEQYF

J gene: TRBJ2-7
V gene: TRBV2
CDR3 protein: CASSESGLDYEQYF

J gene: TRBJ2-3
V gene: TRBV9
CDR3 protein: CASSPLAGGPSTDTQYF

J gene: TRBJ1-4
V gene: TRBV7-9
CDR3 protein: CASSPGGATNEKLFF

J gene: TRBJ2-1
V gene: TRBV6-5
CDR3 protein: CASRAGGPSEQFF

J gene: TRBJ2-7
V gene: TRBV29-1
CDR3 protein: CSVQTSLEQYF

J gene: TRBJ2-7
V gene: TRBV7-2
CDR3 protein: CASSLSGAYEQYF

J gene: TRBJ2-1
V gene: TRBV5-1
CDR3 protein: CASSPAGVNNEQFF

J gene: TRBJ2-1
V gene: TRBV4-1
CDR3 protein: CASSQGQGPPYNEQFF

J gene: TRBJ2-1
V gene: TRBV7-8
CDR3 protein: CASSPGGSEQFF

J gene: TRBJ2-1
V gene: TRBV9
CDR3 protein: CASSVVGGGNEQFF

J gene: TRBJ1-2
V gene: TRBV19
CDR3 protein: CASINLSAANYGYTF

J gene: TRBJ2-1
V gene: TRBV11-2
CDR3 protein: CASSLDPTRGDTNEQFF

J gene: TRBJ2-3
V gene: TRBV15
CDR3 protein: CATSRGGTGGRDTQYF

J gene: TRBJ1-5
V gene: TRBV7-2
CDR3 protein: CASSLALGGQGHQPQHF

J gene: TRBJ2-1
V gene: TRBV2
CDR3 protein: CASSERTGKNEQFF

J gene: TRBJ1-5
V gene: TRBV5-5
CDR3 protein: CASSFIARQDSNQPQHF

J gene: TRBJ2-5
V gene: TRBV11-2
CDR3 protein: CASSSWDSPTAQYF

J gene: TRBJ2-3
V gene: TRBV7-2
CDR3 protein: CASSLVFGMDTQYF

J gene: TRBJ2-1
V gene: TRBV29-1
CDR3 protein: CSVARLAIYNEQFF

J gene: TRBJ2-1
V gene: TRBV9
CDR3 protein: CASSVGSEGFNEQFF

J gene: TRBJ2-7
V gene: TRBV30
CDR3 protein: CAWSLGLAGSYEQYF

J gene: TRBJ2-6
V gene: TRBV6-5
CDR3 protein: CASSSEGFSGANVLTF

J gene: TRBJ1-1
V gene: TRBV6-5
CDR3 protein: CATLGVRYTEAFF

J gene: TRBJ2-7
V gene: TRBV2
CDR3 protein: CASTRLAGDYEQYF

J gene: TRBJ2-1
V gene: TRBV6-5
CDR3 protein: CASSYGPSVYNEQFF

J gene: TRBJ1-1
V gene: TRBV29-1
CDR3 protein: CSVGRDRGNTEAFF

J gene: TRBJ2-7
V gene: TRBV6-5
CDR3 protein: CASSGPAGLLYEQYF

J gene: TRBJ1-5
V gene: TRBV7-2
CDR3 protein: CASSGGVGQHQPQHF

J gene: TRBJ2-5
V gene: TRBV5-1
CDR3 protein: CASTLGGTGQETQYF

J gene: TRBJ1-6
V gene: TRBV6-5
CDR3 protein: CASSSLGLSSPLHF

J gene: TRBJ1-2
V gene: TRBV6-5
CDR3 protein: CASRQGPYGYTF

J gene: TRBJ2-3
V gene: TRBV7-9
CDR3 protein: CASSLDPAADTQYF

J gene: TRBJ2-6
V gene: TRBV19
CDR3 protein: CASSPQWSGANVLTF

J gene: TRBJ2-2
V gene: TRBV14
CDR3 protein: CASSQDKTGRGTGELFF

J gene: TRBJ2-2
V gene: TRBV15
CDR3 protein: CATSRDRPRGELFF

J gene: TRBJ2-7
V gene: TRBV7-9
CDR3 protein: CASSSGTSGGAHEQYF

J gene: TRBJ2-1
V gene: TRBV9
CDR3 protein: CASSVDASGRLLYNEQFF

J gene: TRBJ2-1
V gene: TRBV5-1
CDR3 protein: CASSGGGPNNEQFF